This T cell receptor (beta chain) is from a study of post-analysis software for immune sequencing data. Regarding the study as a whole: Controls showed significantly higher normalized Chao1 diversity than did multiple sclerosis patients. About 5 TRBV segments occurring more often in patients than controls included TRBV5-6, TRBV5-1 and TRBV20-1.

Prepared TCR beta cDNA libraries contained unique molecular identifiers. Using its own MiXCR run on the PCR reads, TCRdb lists one record per CDR3 protein. The sample records 500,000 to 600,000 distinct CDR3 sequences, roughly two fifths being singletons. On this clonotype itself: Its matching antigen is unknown.

Trimming took 4 bases from V and 1 from J; bases not matched to a gene: 10. Germline CDR1 SGHVS, CDR2 FNYEAQ. The CDR3 sequence is 17 residues long. V usage is TRBV7-6 and J usage is TRBJ2-7; 10 bases are shared with TRBD1. Sequenced input: blood. This sequence was found in a girl aged 10 to 17 with multiple sclerosis. CDR3 in amino acids: CASSSEKGQGFSYEQYF. The CDR3 region has the DNA TGTGCCAGCAGCTCAGAAAAGGGACAGGGGTTTTCCTACGAGCAGTACTTC.